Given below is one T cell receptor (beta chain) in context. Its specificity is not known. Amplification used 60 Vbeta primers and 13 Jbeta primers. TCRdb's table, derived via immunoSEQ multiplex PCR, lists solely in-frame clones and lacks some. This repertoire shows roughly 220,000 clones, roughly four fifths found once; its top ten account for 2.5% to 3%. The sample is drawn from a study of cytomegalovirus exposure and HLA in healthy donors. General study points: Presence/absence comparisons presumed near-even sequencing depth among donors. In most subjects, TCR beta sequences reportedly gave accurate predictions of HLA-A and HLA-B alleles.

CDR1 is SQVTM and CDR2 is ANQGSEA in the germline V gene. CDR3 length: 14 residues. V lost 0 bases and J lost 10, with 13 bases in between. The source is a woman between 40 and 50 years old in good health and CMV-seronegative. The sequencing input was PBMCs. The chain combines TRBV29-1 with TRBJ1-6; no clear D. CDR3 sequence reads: CSVEEGLAGSPLHF. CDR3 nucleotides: TGCAGCGTTGAAGAAGGACTGGCGGGCTCACCCCTCCACTTT.